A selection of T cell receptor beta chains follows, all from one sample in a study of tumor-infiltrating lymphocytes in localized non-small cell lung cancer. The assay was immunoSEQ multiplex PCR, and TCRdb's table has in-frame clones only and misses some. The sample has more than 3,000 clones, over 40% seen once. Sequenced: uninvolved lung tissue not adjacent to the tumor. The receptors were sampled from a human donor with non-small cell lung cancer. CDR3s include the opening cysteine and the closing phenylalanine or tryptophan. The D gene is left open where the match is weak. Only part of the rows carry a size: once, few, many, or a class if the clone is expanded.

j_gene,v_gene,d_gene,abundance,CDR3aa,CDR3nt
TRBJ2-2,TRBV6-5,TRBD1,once,CASSPDRGISGELFF,TGTGCCAGCAGTCCGGACAGGGGGATATCCGGGGAGCTGTTTTTT
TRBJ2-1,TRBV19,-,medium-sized,CASSPVAGPYNEQFF,TGTGCCAGTAGTCCGGTGGCAGGACCCTACAATGAGCAGTTCTTC
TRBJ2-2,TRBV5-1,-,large,CASSLGHRDANTGELFF,TGCGCCAGCAGCTTGGGCCACAGGGATGCGAACACCGGGGAGCTGTTTTTT
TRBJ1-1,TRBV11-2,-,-,CASSPPGVTEAFF,TGTGCCAGCAGCCCCCCCGGGGTCACTGAAGCTTTCTTT
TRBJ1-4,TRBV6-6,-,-,CASSSHSDEKLFF,TGTGCCAGCAGTTCCCACTCGGATGAAAAACTGTTTTTT
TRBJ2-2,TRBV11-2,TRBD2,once,CASSLAGGRAGELFF,TGTGCCAGCAGCCTAGCGGGGGGGCGCGCCGGGGAGCTGTTTTTT
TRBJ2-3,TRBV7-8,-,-,CASSSVGSPSTDTQYF,TGTGCCAGCAGCTCCGTGGGGAGTCCTAGCACAGATACGCAGTATTTT
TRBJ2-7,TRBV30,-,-,CAWSATGEQYF,TGTGCCTGGAGCGCAACCGGCGAGCAGTACTTC
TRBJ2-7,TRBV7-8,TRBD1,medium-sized,CASSLPQTGYYEQYF,TGTGCCAGCAGCTTACCGCAGACAGGGTATTACGAGCAGTACTTC
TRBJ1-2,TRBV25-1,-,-,CASSAWTGYTF,TGTGCCAGCAGTGCCTGGACTGGCTACACCTTC
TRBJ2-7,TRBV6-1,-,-,CASKFQGNVVEQYF,TGTGCCAGCAAATTTCAGGGCAACGTGGTCGAGCAGTACTTC
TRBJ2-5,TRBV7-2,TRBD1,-,CASSPDRGAQETQYF,TGTGCCAGCAGCCCGGACAGGGGCGCTCAAGAGACCCAGTACTTC
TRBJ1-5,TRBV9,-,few,CASSVAVGGGNQPQHF,TGTGCCAGCAGCGTAGCTGTTGGCGGAGGCAATCAGCCCCAGCATTTT
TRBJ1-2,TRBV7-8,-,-,CASQALRGLRGYTF,TGTGCCAGTCAAGCCCTCAGGGGTTTGAGGGGCTACACCTTC
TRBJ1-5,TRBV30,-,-,CAWGGRGNQPQHF,TGTGCCTGGGGGGGTCGGGGCAATCAGCCCCAGCATTTT
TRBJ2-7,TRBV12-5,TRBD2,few,CASGLQPGLAGARPLWEQYF,TGTGCTAGTGGACTCCAACCGGGACTAGCGGGAGCACGGCCATTGTGGGAGCAGTACTTC
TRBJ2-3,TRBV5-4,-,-,CASSRTYTDTQYF,TGCGCCAGCAGCCGGACCTATACAGATACGCAGTATTTT
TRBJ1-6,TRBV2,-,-,CASSEGHLNSPLHF,TGTGCCAGCAGTGAGGGACACCTTAATTCACCCCTCCACTTT
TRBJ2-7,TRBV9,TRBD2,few,CASSVAGGRAYEQYF,TGTGCCAGCAGCGTAGCCGGCGGGAGGGCATACGAGCAGTACTTC
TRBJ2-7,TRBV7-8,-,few,CASSLALKGLLYEQYF,TGTGCCAGCAGCTTAGCATTAAAGGGTCTTCTCTACGAGCAGTACTTC
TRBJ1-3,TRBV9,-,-,CASSVDGWVNASGNTIYF,TGTGCCAGCAGCGTAGACGGGTGGGTTAACGCCTCCGGAAACACCATATATTTT
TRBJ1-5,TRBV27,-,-,CASSLGPGYSNQPQHF,TGTGCCAGCAGCTTGGGGCCGGGTTATAGCAATCAGCCCCAGCATTTT
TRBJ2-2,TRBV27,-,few,CASSFTATGELFF,TGTGCCAGCAGTTTCACGGCCACCGGGGAGCTGTTTTTT
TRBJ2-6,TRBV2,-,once,CASSEPAGANVLTF,TGTGCCAGCAGTGAACCGGCAGGGGCCAACGTCCTGACTTTC
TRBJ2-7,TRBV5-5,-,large,CASSPLGAEQYF,TGTGCCAGCAGCCCCCTTGGGGCAGAGCAGTACTTC